This T cell receptor beta chain was recovered during a study of T cell repertoires in cytomegalovirus infection. About the study: From public TCR beta signatures came an indication of both CMV infection and matching HLA type. Study-level results: Public TCR beta family frequency separated CMV-and-HLA carriers, including in an independent cohort. CMV-specific HLA-C-restricted TCR beta clonotypes dominated the ex vivo response.

One entry per CDR3 protein, called by TCRdb with MiXCR from the reads. The sample carries nearly 550,000 distinct CDR3 sequences, approximately 15% recorded once. The CDR3 spans 14 residues. CDR1 and CDR2 from the germline V gene are SGHRS and YFSETQ. V dropped 1 base and J dropped 3; count of bases not matched to a gene: 4. In the case of this clonotype: Its antigen is still unknown.

The sequenced sample was CD8+ T cells from PBMCs. The rearrangement joins TRBV5-1 to TRBJ2-7; TRBD2 aligns across 7 bases. This TCR derives from a human donor in good health (CMV status not recorded). Some clones in this sample may be carry-over from other donors' samples. CDR3: CASSLTGGYYEQYF. For the CDR3, the DNA is TGCGCCAGCAGCTTGACGGGGGGATACTACGAGCAGTACTTC.